The 14 T cell receptor beta chains reported below all come from one sample, sequenced in a study of CD8 T cells in Susac syndrome (dated by TCRdb to about 2019). The library was produced with the immunoSEQ multiplex PCR assay. RNA was extracted using the RNeasy kit, and about 0.45 to 1 microgram was reverse transcribed with random hexamers. In-frame beta chains were kept once TCRdb had trimmed the public reads at Q25 with fastp and called clones with MiXCR. Identical CDR3 proteins give one entry, which carries the most common genes and DNA. This sample holds a few hundred thousand distinct CDR3 sequences; 80% to 95% were observed only once. The top ten clonotypes cover around 0.07% of the sample. The sequencing input was CD4+ T cells from PBMCs. The receptors were gathered from a human donor with multiple sclerosis.

The chain couples TRBV6-4 to TRBJ2-1, with 9 bases lining up with TRBD2. Germline V gene lookup returns CDR1 MRHNA and CDR2 SNTAGT. This CDR3 has 15 residues. V was clipped by 1 base and J by 4 bases; unmatched bases: 2. CDR3 loop: CASSDFAGGYNEQFF. The CDR3 DNA is TGTGCCAGCAGTGACTTCGCGGGGGGGTACAATGAGCAGTTCTTC.

The V and J genes are TRBV30 and TRBJ1-3, with unresolved D. CDR1 and CDR2 (germline): GTSNPN, SVGIG (reference sequence). Deletions cut 5 bases from V and 8 bases from J, with 10 bases between. This CDR3 spans 11 amino acids. CDR3 bases: TGTGCCTGGGGGCGCCCAGACACCATATATTTT. Amino acids: CAWGRPDTIYF.

This clonotype was found once. The chain uses TRBV11-3 and TRBJ2-5, with 10 positions matching TRBD2. CDR1 SGHNT and CDR2 YENEEA come from the germline V gene. The length of the CDR3 is 17 residues. V lost 5 bases and J lost 0; bases outside the gene matches: 9. Here the CDR3 reads CASSEGLAATYQETQYF. DNA of the CDR3: TGTGCCAGCAGCGAAGGACTAGCGGCAACGTACCAAGAGACCCAGTACTTC.

J is TRBJ1-2 and V is TRBV27, with D tentatively TRBD1 (5 bases). Germline CDR1 MNHEY, CDR2 SMNVEV (reference sequence). V lost 3 bases and J 8 bases, leaving 16 bases between the germline ends. The CDR3 totals 14 residues. The CDR3 is CASSFAGGTGGYTF. Here the CDR3 DNA reads TGTGCCAGCAGTTTCGCCGGGGGGACTGGGGGCTACACCTTC.

The J gene is TRBJ1-4, the V gene TRBV6-6; a weak D match, TRBD1 (5 bases). CDR3 length equals 14 residues. Between the trimmed V and J ends, which lost 0 bases and 7 bases, there was a span of 9 bases. The germline gives CDR1 MNHNY, CDR2 SVGAGI (reference sequence). CDR3 nucleotide sequence: TGTGCCAGCAGTTACTCGACGGGGCGTGAAAAACTGTTTTTT. This translates into CASSYSTGREKLFF.

This clonotype was seen a single time. The genes are TRBV6-1 and TRBJ2-7, with D hard to call. The CDR3 is 13 residues long. The ends were cut back, 0 bases at V and 3 bases at J, with 6 bases in the middle. CDR1 MNHNS and CDR2 SASEGT come from the germline V gene. CDR3 protein: CASSEATYYEQYF. The CDR3 DNA reads as TGTGCCAGCAGTGAAGCCACTTACTACGAGCAGTACTTC.

The chain uses TRBV5-4 and TRBJ2-1; TRBD1 aligns across 7 bases. The CDR3 runs 13 residues. V was clipped by 0 bases and J by 9 bases; unmatched bases: 3. Germline V CDR1 and CDR2: SGHNT, YYREEE (reference sequence). CDR3 loop: CASSLDRGSEQFF. DNA of the CDR3: TGTGCCAGCAGCTTGGACAGGGGATCTGAGCAGTTCTTC.

J is TRBJ2-1 and V is TRBV7-8; unclear D gene. V dropped 3 bases and J dropped 9 bases, with 21 bases sitting between them. CDR3 size: 16 residues. Germline lookup yields CDR1 SGHVS and CDR2 FQNEAQ. This CDR3 reads CASSFGRGPHPVEQFF. In DNA, the CDR3 is TGTGCCAGCAGCTTTGGTCGCGGACCCCACCCTGTTGAGCAGTTCTTC.

This chain links TRBV3-1 with TRBJ2-6; D remains ambiguous. Germline CDR1 reads LGHDT; CDR2 reads YNNKEL (reference sequence). The length of the CDR3 is 17 residues. The V gene lost 1 base and the J gene lost 3 bases, with 13 bases spanning the gap. CDR3 nucleotides: TGTGCCAGCAGCCAAGCCCTAGTTCTTAGTGGGGCCAACGTCCTGACTTTC. Protein sequence: CASSQALVLSGANVLTF.

CDR3 nucleotides: TGTGCCAGCAGCCAAGTCCCCAGGGAAACTGAAGCTTTCTTT. It codes for CASSQVPRETEAFF. The V gene is TRBV3-1, the J gene TRBJ1-1, with D perhaps TRBD1 (5 bases). Germline V gives CDR1 LGHDT, CDR2 YNNKEL (reference sequence). The V end was cut by 1 base, the J end by 5 bases, with 11 bases between. The length of the CDR3 is 14 residues.

V is TRBV12-3 or TRBV12-4 and J is TRBJ1-6; TRBD1 agrees at 7 bases. CDR3 length: 14 residues. The J segment lost 6 bases and the V segment lost 6 bases, leaving 5 bases of the junction unmatched. Here the CDR3 DNA reads TGTGCCAGCAGGGGAGCAGGGGGTAATTCACCCCTCCACTTT. Its translation is CASRGAGGNSPLHF.

This clonotype has just one count. The chain has TRBV3-1 and TRBJ2-3, with 10 nucleotides matching TRBD2. V shed 0 bases, J shed 4 bases, and the junction held 7 bases outside the gene matches. The length of the CDR3 is 17 residues. CDR1 is LGHDT and CDR2 is YNNKEL in the germline V gene (reference sequence). The CDR3 DNA reads TGTGCCAGCAGCCAAGATTGGCCTAGCGGGAGTCCAGATACGCAGTATTTT. Translating gives CASSQDWPSGSPDTQYF.

The V call is TRBV9, the J call TRBJ2-3; TRBD2 aligns across 13 bases. V lost 3 bases to trimming and J lost 4 bases; unmatched junction nucleotides: 5. The CDR3 has 16 amino acids. The germline V gene encodes CDR1 SGDLS and CDR2 YYNGEE. The CDR3 sequence is CASSERGTSGADTQYF. DNA for the CDR3: TGTGCCAGCAGCGAGAGGGGGACTAGCGGGGCAGATACGCAGTATTTT.

This chain connects TRBV6-1 to TRBJ1-1; tentative D call: TRBD1 (5 bases). V shed 7 bases and J shed 7 bases, with 13 bases lying between them. The germline gives CDR1 MNHNS, CDR2 SASEGT. The CDR3 covers 12 residues. In DNA, the CDR3 is TGTGCCAGCAAGGAGGGGAGAGATGAAGCTTTCTTT. It codes for CASKEGRDEAFF.